Detailed here is one T cell receptor beta chain. This sample was included in a study of control samples from healthy donors and cancer patients. The protocol was immunoSEQ multiplex PCR, while the TCRdb copy is restricted to in-frame clones and leaves out a portion. The table has 150,000 or so clones, roughly 89% seen once. The CDR3 loop spans 16 amino acids. V gave up 0 bases and J gave up 4 bases, with 12 bases separating them. Germline V gene sequence: CDR1 LGHDT, CDR2 YNNKEL (reference sequence). This chain joins TRBV3-1 (or the pseudogene TRBV3-2) and TRBJ2-2, with D tentatively TRBD1 (6 bases). The clonotype comes from a man in his late teens or twenties in good health. The source material was blood. The CDR3 DNA sequence: TGTGCCAGCAGCCAAGATTTCCCAGGGGTCACCGGGGAGCTGTTTTTT. This translates into CASSQDFPGVTGELFF.